What follows describes a single T cell receptor beta chain. A junction boundary mismatches the germline segment, possibly from a read error. The CDR3 covers 12 residues. CDR1 and CDR2 from the germline V gene are MNHNY and SVGAGI (reference sequence). A primer in the constant region served to generate TCR beta cDNA from 500 to 600 ng of total RNA. Investigators got TCR beta libraries out of three nested multiplex PCR rounds, done with slightly modified ARM-PCR. The opening two PCR rounds, about 11 cycles each, paired TRBV1-TRBV30 forward primers with a C-beta reverse primer. TCRdb analysed the multiplex PCR reads with MiXCR anew, one entry per CDR3 protein. This sample carries 70,000 to 75,000 distinct CDR3 sequences, over 60% of them seen once, and the ten largest clones take about 27%. This sample was taken from a study of tumor-infiltrating lymphocytes in primary liver carcinoma. The source material, about 18-33 mg of unsorted bulk tissue, was used to co-extract RNA and DNA.

V is TRBV6-6 and J is TRBJ2-2; D uncertain. Specimen: liver tumor tissue from sampling region 4. As to subset: tumor region T4, right-lateral pole. The clonotype originates from a man aged 35-49 years with primary liver carcinoma and hepatitis B virus infection. The CDR3 loop is CASTISSGELFF. The CDR3 DNA reads as TGTGCAAGCACCATATCCTCCGGGGAGCTGTTTTTT.